The following is a TCR beta chain sequence with its context. The sample originates from a study of blood T cell repertoires in COVID-19. The protocol was immunoSEQ multiplex PCR, while the TCRdb copy is restricted to in-frame clones and leaves out a portion. Counted here are about 160,000 clones, around four fifths occurring once; the ten biggest clones make up approximately 4%. Germline V gives CDR1 MDHEN, CDR2 SYDVKM. Trimming at V came to 2 bases and at J to 8 bases, leaving 5 bases not matched to a gene. The CDR3 covers 13 residues. The source of this sequence is a woman aged 50 to 60 in a cohort exposed to, infected with or recovered from COVID-19 (not recorded which). Source material: PBMCs or T cells enriched from blood (not recorded which). The chain uses TRBV28 and TRBJ1-1; 7 bases match TRBD1. CDR3 sequence (DNA): TGTGCCAGCAGTTTAACTTCGGACAGGGAAGCTTTCTTT. Its protein is CASSLTSDREAFF.